A single sample gave rise to the 32 T cell receptor beta chains below, sequenced in a study of blood T cell repertoires in COVID-19. Clones were read by immunoSEQ multiplex PCR, and TCRdb kept only the in-frame ones, dropping some. The repertoire holds around 500,000 clones, 80% to 90% seen once, with approximately 3.2% in the top ten. Sequencing was done on a sample of peripheral blood. The receptors here all came from a human donor in a cohort sampled during active COVID-19.

The CDR3 loop reads CASSWTARSNYGYTF. The CDR3 DNA reads TGTGCCAGCAGCTGGACAGCGAGATCTAACTATGGCTACACCTTC. J is TRBJ1-2 and V is TRBV5-6, with D possibly being TRBD1 (6 bases). The V and J ends lost 3 bases and 0 bases respectively, with 12 bases between them. This CDR3 region has 15 residues. Germline V gene data show CDR1 as SGHDT and CDR2 as YYEEEE.

The J gene is TRBJ1-1, the V gene TRBV11-2; 10 bases agree with TRBD1. The CDR3 extends over 13 amino acids. Germline V gene data show CDR1 as SGHAT and CDR2 as FQNNGV. V was clipped by 6 bases and J by 5 bases; unmatched bases: 3. CDR3 in amino acids: CASRWTGGTEAFF. As DNA, the CDR3 is TGTGCCAGCAGATGGACAGGGGGGACTGAAGCTTTCTTT.

V and J are TRBV6-4 and TRBJ1-2; D call uncertain. V was cut by 0 bases and J by 8 bases, with 10 bases left in between. This CDR3 contains 13 residues. CDR1 and CDR2 (germline): MRHNA, SNTAGT. The CDR3 region has the DNA TGTGCCAGCAGTGACTCGAGTGGGCAAGGCTACACCTTC. Amino acid sequence: CASSDSSGQGYTF.

The chain carries TRBV5-1 and TRBJ2-5; 8 nucleotides match TRBD2. The trim removed 3 bases at V and 2 bases at J, leaving 15 bases unmatched. The CDR3 consists of 18 residues. CDR1 and CDR2 from the germline V gene are SGHRS and YFSETQ. The CDR3 DNA reads TGCGCCAGCAGCTCCGGCAAGGCGGGAGGAGGGGGACAAGAGACCCAGTACTTC. As protein: CASSSGKAGGGGQETQYF.

This sequence joins TRBV5-5 and TRBJ1-5, with TRBD1 as a possible D gene (6 bases). The CDR3 is 15 residues long. Germline CDR1 SGHKS, CDR2 YYEKEE (reference sequence). Deletions cut 3 bases from V and 1 base from J, with 11 bases between. The CDR3, as DNA: TGTGCCAGCAGCTCAATCACAGGGAGCAATCAGCCCCAGCATTTT. It yields the protein CASSSITGSNQPQHF.

The V call is TRBV12-3 or TRBV12-4, the J call TRBJ2-3; D is perhaps TRBD2 (6 bases). This CDR3 spans 13 amino acids. V dropped 6 bases and J dropped 3 bases, with 10 bases sitting between them. The CDR3 DNA sequence: TGTGCCAGCAGACTCGCGGGGACAGATACGCAGTATTTT. Translated, it gives CASRLAGTDTQYF.

The chain combines TRBV13 with TRBJ1-4, with 12 bases identical to TRBD1. V was pared by 5 bases and J by 7 bases, with 11 bases of the junction left unmatched. The CDR3 covers 17 residues. Germline assignment: CDR1 PRHDT and CDR2 FYEKMQ (reference sequence). CDR3 in DNA: TGTGCCAGCAGCCCGGGACAGGGGGCCTTTGATTTTGAAAAACTGTTTTTT. Translation gives CASSPGQGAFDFEKLFF.

The chain is built from TRBV7-3 and TRBJ1-6, with D hard to call. V lost 0 bases and J 10 bases, leaving 10 bases between the germline ends. The CDR3 contains 14 residues. CDR1 and CDR2 from the germline V gene are SGHTA and FQGTGA. Written as DNA, the CDR3 is TGTGCCAGCAGCTTAACGAGTACGGGATCACCCCTCCACTTT. It specifies CASSLTSTGSPLHF. Full variable domain (remainder filled in from reference TRBV7-3 and TRBJ1-6): GAGVSQTPSNKVTEKGKYVELRCDPISGHTALYWYRQSLGQGPEFLIYFQGTGAADDSGLPNDRFFAVRPEGSVSTLKIQRTERGDSAVYLCASSLTSTGSPLHFGNGTRLTVT.

This chain uses TRBV5-1 with TRBJ2-5, with 7 bases lining up with TRBD2. CDR1 and CDR2 (germline): SGHRS, YFSETQ. Trimming at V came to 0 bases and at J to 5 bases, leaving 10 bases not matched to a gene. The CDR3 runs 16 residues. The CDR3 spells CASSLGPGGQGETQYF. For the CDR3, the DNA is TGCGCCAGCAGCTTGGGACCGGGAGGCCAGGGCGAGACCCAGTACTTC.

The chain carries TRBV30 and TRBJ1-4; D uncertain. The CDR3 extends over 14 amino acids. From germline, CDR1 is GTSNPN and CDR2 SVGIG (reference sequence). V lost 0 bases and J 3 bases, leaving 8 bases between the germline ends. The DNA for the CDR3 is TGTGCCTGGAGTGTTCAGGCTGCTAATGAAAAACTGTTTTTT. Translating it yields CAWSVQAANEKLFF.

The chain carries TRBV7-9 and TRBJ2-5; TRBD1 is a possible D gene (6 bases). The V gene lost 2 bases and the J gene lost 3 bases, with 10 bases spanning the gap. This CDR3 region has 14 residues. Germline V CDR1 and CDR2: SEHNR, FQNEAQ (reference sequence). The CDR3 loop is CASSLIQGEETQYF. In nucleotides, the CDR3 is TGTGCCAGCAGCTTAATACAGGGTGAAGAGACCCAGTACTTC.

This clone occurred once. V is TRBV20-1 and J is TRBJ1-5; 8 bases are a match to TRBD1. V lost 3 bases and J lost 7; bases outside the gene matches: 5. The CDR3 covers 13 residues. The V gene's germline CDR1 is DFQATT and CDR2 SNEGSKA (reference sequence). This CDR3 is CSASAGGPQPQHF. The CDR3 DNA is TGCAGTGCTAGTGCAGGGGGCCCCCAGCCCCAGCATTTT.

This clone was recorded once. The CDR3 coding sequence is TGCGCCAGCAGCCAATTTACACTAGCGGTCACAGATACGCAGTATTTT. Translation gives CASSQFTLAVTDTQYF. This chain connects TRBV4-3 to TRBJ2-3, with 8 bases lining up with TRBD2. The germline V gene has CDR1 LGHNA and CDR2 YSLEER. Unmatched junction bases numbered 6, after V lost 2 bases and J lost 2 bases. The CDR3 runs 16 residues.

V gene TRBV28 combines with J gene TRBJ1-1, with D perhaps matching TRBD1 (6 bases). CDR1 is MDHEN and CDR2 is SYDVKM in the germline V gene. Trimming took off 5 bases at V and 5 bases at J, with 24 bases between the two ends. CDR3 length: 17 residues. The CDR3 loop reads CASSPPFGGATFTEAFF. CDR3 DNA: TGTGCCAGCAGTCCCCCTTTTGGGGGGGCCACCTTTACTGAAGCTTTCTTT.

The rearrangement links TRBV7-3 to TRBJ1-1; no reliable D call. The V and J ends lost 3 bases and 5 bases respectively, with 10 bases between them. Germline CDR1 is SGHTA and CDR2 is FQGTGA. The CDR3 is 13 amino acids. The CDR3 DNA reads as TGTGCCAGCAGCTTGGAGAGGGCTACTGAAGCTTTCTTT. Its translation is CASSLERATEAFF.

V gene TRBV4-2 combines with J gene TRBJ2-3; 9 nucleotides match TRBD2. V dropped 0 bases and J dropped 3; count of bases not matched to a gene: 7. Germline V lookup: CDR1 LGHNA, CDR2 YNFKEQ. The CDR3 is 17 amino acids. The CDR3 spells CASSQEGGGRGTDTQYF. Written as DNA, the CDR3 is TGTGCCAGCAGCCAAGAAGGGGGCGGGAGGGGGACAGATACGCAGTATTTT.

V is TRBV29-1 and J is TRBJ1-4, with 11 bases identical to TRBD1. Germline-derived CDR1 and CDR2 are SQVTM and ANQGSEA. The trim removed 7 bases at V and 5 bases at J, leaving 3 bases unmatched. The CDR3 has 13 residues. Written as DNA, the CDR3 is TGCAGCGGGCGGGACAGGGGGAATGAAAAACTGTTTTTT. The encoded protein is CSGRDRGNEKLFF. Variable domain in full (rest from reference TRBV29-1 and TRBJ1-4): SAVISQKPSRDICQRGTSLTIQCQVDSQVTMMFWYRQQPGQSLTLIATANQGSEATYESGFVIDKFPISRPNLTFSTLTVSNMSPEDSSIYLCSGRDRGNEKLFFGSGTQLSVL.

This clone was recorded once. The rearrangement joins TRBV5-1 to TRBJ2-1; TRBD2 agrees at 9 bases. The CDR3 has 15 amino acids. Germline assignment: CDR1 SGHRS and CDR2 YFSETQ. V lost 2 bases and J lost 5; bases outside the gene matches: 5. In DNA form, the CDR3 reads TGCGCCAGCAGCTTTTTAGCGGGAGCAAACAATGAGCAGTTCTTC. It codes for CASSFLAGANNEQFF.

The chain recombines TRBV5-6 with TRBJ1-4; no clear D. V lost 1 base and J 4 bases, leaving 8 bases between the germline ends. The CDR3 is 14 amino acids. Germline values: CDR1 SGHDT, CDR2 YYEEEE. The CDR3 DNA follows: TGTGCCAGCAGCTTGCGAGGCCATAATGAAAAACTGTTTTTT. Protein sequence: CASSLRGHNEKLFF.

The gene calls are TRBV5-1 and TRBJ1-3; 7 positions agree with TRBD1. This CDR3 region has 16 residues. CDR1 SGHRS and CDR2 YFSETQ come from the germline V gene. The V and J ends lost 0 bases and 1 base, in that order; junction bases with no gene match: 4. The CDR3 DNA reads as TGCGCCAGCAGCTTGGAGATGGGACAGTCTGGAAACACCATATATTTT. As protein: CASSLEMGQSGNTIYF.

The chain couples TRBV19 to TRBJ2-6; TRBD1 aligns across 7 bases. The junction had 12 bases not matched to a gene; V was cut back by 7 bases and J by 0 bases. The CDR3 loop spans 18 amino acids. CDR1 and CDR2 from the germline V gene are LNHDA and SQIVND (reference sequence). The CDR3 coding sequence is TGTGCCAGTATCCCTCACGGACAGGAGACCTCTGGGGCCAACGTCCTGACTTTC. Protein sequence: CASIPHGQETSGANVLTF.

As for this clone: One end of the junction varies from germline; a read error may be responsible. The rearrangement uses TRBV5-6 and TRBJ1-4; weak D call: TRBD1 (5 bases). Looked up from germline, CDR1 is SGHDT and CDR2 is YYEEEE. The CDR3 has 14 amino acids. CDR3 bases: TGTGCCAGCAGCTTGAGGACAACAAATGAAAAACTGTTTTTT. Its protein is CASSLRTTNEKLFF.

The chain employs TRBV7-3 and TRBJ2-2; D possibly corresponds to TRBD2 (5 bases). Germline CDR1 and CDR2: SGHTA and FQGTGA. The CDR3 consists of 15 residues. The V gene lost 1 base and the J gene lost 8 bases, with 14 bases spanning the gap. The CDR3 loop is CASSLNSAGRGELFF. CDR3 DNA sequence: TGTGCCAGCAGCTTAAATTCGGCGGGTCGTGGGGAGCTGTTTTTT. The variable domain in full, completed from reference TRBV7-3 and TRBJ2-2, reads GAGVSQTPSNKVTEKGKYVELRCDPISGHTALYWYRQSLGQGPEFLIYFQGTGAADDSGLPNDRFFAVRPEGSVSTLKIQRTERGDSAVYLCASSLNSAGRGELFFGEGSRLTVL.

This CDR3 is CASSPRVTADTQYF. For the CDR3, the DNA is TGTGCCAGCAGTCCTAGGGTGACAGCCGATACGCAGTATTTT. The chain couples TRBV27 to TRBJ2-3, with a possible D match to TRBD1 (5 bases). The V end was cut by 5 bases, the J end by 6 bases, with 15 bases between. The CDR3 contains 14 residues. Germline lookup yields CDR1 MNHEY and CDR2 SMNVEV (reference sequence).

The chain joins TRBV20-1 to TRBJ2-1; 15 nucleotides align to TRBD2. The CDR3 is 14 residues long. Germline CDR1 reads DFQATT; CDR2 reads SNEGSKA (reference sequence). V lost 3 bases to trimming and J lost 9 bases; unmatched junction nucleotides: 3. CDR3 coding DNA: TGCAGTGCTAGTAGGACTAGCGGGAGGGTTGAGCAGTTCTTC. It encodes CSASRTSGRVEQFF.

This clone was recorded once. V gene TRBV5-1 combines with J gene TRBJ2-1; 10 nucleotides match TRBD2. Trimming at V came to 4 bases and at J to 2 bases, leaving 3 bases not matched to a gene. The CDR3 length is 15 residues. Germline CDR1 is SGHRS and CDR2 is YFSETQ. In nucleotides, the CDR3 is TGCGCCAGCAGCCCCCTAGCGGGAGCCTACAATGAGCAGTTCTTC. This codes for CASSPLAGAYNEQFF.

DNA of the CDR3: TGCGCCAGCAGCGTGGACGGGAACACTGAAGCTTTCTTT. This encodes CASSVDGNTEAFF. V is TRBV5-1 and J is TRBJ1-1; no firm D call. Between the trimmed V and J ends, which lost 4 bases and 1 base, there was a span of 8 bases. Germline-derived CDR1 and CDR2 are SGHRS and YFSETQ. The CDR3 is 13 amino acids.

CDR3 residues: CASSLERTSGYTDTQYF. As DNA, the CDR3 is TGTGCCAGCAGCTTAGAAAGGACTAGCGGTTACACAGATACGCAGTATTTT. The chain carries TRBV7-9 and TRBJ2-3; 10 bases fit TRBD2. Germline V gene data show CDR1 as SEHNR and CDR2 as FQNEAQ (reference sequence). This CDR3 comprises 17 residues. V was pared by 1 base and J by 2 bases, with 6 bases of the junction left unmatched.

This clone was detected only a few times. J is TRBJ2-1 and V is TRBV5-4, with 8 bases fitting TRBD1. This CDR3 contains 15 residues. The V segment lost 0 bases and the J segment 7 bases; nucleotides outside the gene matches: 6. CDR1 and CDR2 (germline): SGHNT, YYREEE (reference sequence). The CDR3 coding sequence is TGTGCCAGCAGCTTGGGTCAGGGGGCGCAAAATGAGCAGTTCTTC. Translation: CASSLGQGAQNEQFF.

In its sample, this clone was seen a few times. This chain joins TRBV12-5 and TRBJ1-1; no reliable D call. This CDR3 is 13 amino acids long. From germline, CDR1 is LGHNT and CDR2 FRNRAP. V dropped 8 bases and J dropped 1 base, with 11 bases sitting between them. The CDR3 sequence is CASQIQENTEAFF. The CDR3 coding sequence is TGTGCTAGTCAGATACAAGAGAACACTGAAGCTTTCTTT.

The table lists this clone with a count of one. This chain joins TRBV29-1 and TRBJ2-5, with a weak D call TRBD1 (5 bases). Trimming removed 4 bases at V and 2 bases at J, with 17 bases between. Germline CDR1 reads SQVTM; CDR2 reads ANQGSEA. The CDR3 sequence is 15 residues long. The DNA of the CDR3 is TGCAGCGTTGCGCCTTGGCAGGGTTCGCAAGAGACCCAGTACTTC. Translated, it gives CSVAPWQGSQETQYF.

The chain employs TRBV2 and TRBJ2-1; D may be TRBD2 (5 bases). The germline gives CDR1 SNHLY, CDR2 FYNNEI. V was clipped by 7 bases and J by 6 bases, with 16 bases between them. The CDR3 is 14 amino acids. CDR3: CASNFEGVSNEQFF. The CDR3 DNA is TGTGCCAGCAATTTCGAGGGAGTTAGCAATGAGCAGTTCTTC. The whole variable domain, remainder taken from reference TRBV2 and TRBJ2-1, is EPEVTQTPSHQVTQMGQEVILRCVPISNHLYFYWYRQILGQKVEFLVSFYNNEISEKSEIFDDQFSVERPDGSNFTLKIRSTKLEDSAMYFCASNFEGVSNEQFFGPGTRLTVL.